The 17 T cell receptor beta chains below come from one sample, sequenced in a study of glioma-infiltrating T cells after dendritic cell vaccination (dated by TCRdb to 2016 to 2017). Libraries were constructed by the immunoSEQ multiplex PCR assay. TCRdb retrieved this table from immuneACCESS and kept in-frame rearrangements only. Not all clones are present; in checked studies, unresolved V genes account for under half, and no reason is known for the remainder. The sample yields 100,000 or so clones; roughly 90% were counted once. Clones ranked in the top ten supply approximately 3% of the sample. Reading the label with the study, this specimen's time point is: after dendritic cell vaccination, including at tumor progression/relapse. Sequenced material: blood, taken after dendritic cell vaccination. The receptors here all came from a human donor with glioblastoma.

CDR3 region: CASNPDRDSPLHF. The CDR3 DNA is TGTGCCAGCAACCCGGACAGGGATTCACCCCTCCACTTT. V gene TRBV6-1 combines with J gene TRBJ1-6; 8 bases agree with TRBD1. With V trimmed by 7 bases and J by 8 bases, 4 bases remained unmatched. Per germline, CDR1 MNHNS and CDR2 SASEGT. CDR3 length: 13 amino acids.

The chain has TRBV12-5 and TRBJ2-5; D not certain. The better agreement between TRBJ2-7 and the DNA end casts doubt on the J call. CDR1 and CDR2 from the germline V gene are LGHNT and FRNRAP. The CDR3 length is 11 residues. For the CDR3, the DNA is TGTGCTAGTGGTTTTGTCTACGAGCAGTACTTC. This sequence encodes CASGFVYEQYF.

This CDR3 reads CASSDEAGISYEQYF. For the CDR3, the DNA is TGTGCCAGCAGTGATGAGGCGGGGATCTCCTACGAGCAGTACTTC. The chain uses TRBV6-1 and TRBJ2-5; D may be TRBD2 (6 bases). The J call may be wrong; the DNA end is better matched by TRBJ2-7. The length of the CDR3 is 15 residues. CDR1 and CDR2 (germline): MNHNS, SASEGT.

The chain couples TRBV19 to TRBJ2-2, with 9 nucleotides matching TRBD2. Germline V gives CDR1 LNHDA, CDR2 SQIVND (reference sequence). CDR3 size: 15 residues. V was pared by 4 bases and J by 4 bases, with 4 bases of the junction left unmatched. CDR3 protein: CASSKGTSSTGELFF. CDR3 nucleotide sequence: TGTGCCAGTAGTAAGGGGACTAGCTCCACCGGGGAGCTGTTTTTT.

This clone appeared once. The chain uses TRBV18 and TRBJ2-3; 15 positions agree with TRBD2. The germline gives CDR1 KGHSH, CDR2 LQKENI. Trimming cost V 2 bases and J 0 bases; bases outside gene matches: 3. CDR3 length: 18 amino acids. CDR3 DNA sequence: TGTGCCAGCTCACCATCGGGACTAGCGGGAGGTAGCACAGATACGCAGTATTTT. It encodes CASSPSGLAGGSTDTQYF.

This chain joins TRBV6-1 and TRBJ1-1, with 7 bases that match TRBD1. The CDR3 extends over 12 amino acids. J lost 7 bases, V lost 5 bases, and 4 bases had no gene match. Germline V CDR1 and CDR2: MNHNS, SASEGT. CDR3 sequence: CASSPDRSEAFF. As DNA, the CDR3 is TGTGCCAGCAGTCCGGACAGGAGTGAAGCTTTCTTT.

The rearrangement links TRBV18 to TRBJ1-1; tentative D call: TRBD1 (5 bases). This CDR3 is 16 amino acids long. Trimming took 3 bases from V and 5 from J, leaving 19 bases between them. Germline V lookup: CDR1 KGHSH, CDR2 LQKENI. DNA for the CDR3: TGTGCCAGCTCACCTTCCCAGGGTCGGTTGGGGACTGAAGCTTTCTTT. Translated: CASSPSQGRLGTEAFF.

The chain joins TRBV6-6 to TRBJ1-1, with D unresolved. The V end lost 4 bases, the J end lost 4 bases, and 13 bases lay between the germline ends. The CDR3 has 14 amino acids. Germline V lookup: CDR1 MNHNY, CDR2 SVGAGI (reference sequence). CDR3 DNA: TGTGCCAGCAGTTCGTCGAGGGTGGGCACTGAAGCTTTCTTT. Residues: CASSSSRVGTEAFF.

The V gene is TRBV7-2, the J gene TRBJ2-7; D not resolved. This CDR3 has 14 amino acids. Germline CDR1 SGHTA, CDR2 FQGNSA. Trimming took 1 base from V and 4 from J, leaving 11 bases between them. In DNA, the CDR3 is TGTGCCAGCAGCTTAGGTCCCCAACAGTACGAGCAGTACTTC. The encoded protein is CASSLGPQQYEQYF.

The V and J genes are TRBV4-1 and TRBJ1-5; TRBD1 might be the D (6 bases). Germline assignment: CDR1 MGHRA and CDR2 YSYEKL. V lost 0 bases to trimming and J lost 0 bases, with 15 bases between them. The CDR3 is 18 amino acids. The CDR3 region is CASSQDVWGTNSNQPQHF. The CDR3 DNA follows: TGCGCCAGCAGCCAAGACGTCTGGGGGACAAATAGCAATCAGCCCCAGCATTTT.

The chain has TRBV2 and TRBJ1-2; the match to TRBD1 covers 8 bases. Germline CDR1 and CDR2: SNHLY and FYNNEI. The CDR3 totals 15 residues. Trimming removed 6 bases from V and 0 bases from J; junction bases left unmatched: 6. The CDR3 loop reads CASRPGQGANYGYTF. DNA for the CDR3: TGTGCCAGCAGACCCGGACAGGGAGCTAACTATGGCTACACCTTC.

This sequence joins TRBV6-5 and TRBJ2-7; possibly TRBD2 for D (5 bases). The V end was cut by 7 bases, the J end by 2 bases, with 15 bases between. Germline CDR1 is MNHEY and CDR2 is SVGAGI. This CDR3 is built from 14 residues. The CDR3 is CASTPPGRTYEQYF. The CDR3 coding sequence is TGTGCCAGCACCCCCCCTGGGAGAACCTACGAGCAGTACTTC.

V usage is TRBV19 and J usage is TRBJ1-4; D remains unclear. This CDR3 region has 15 residues. Trimming cost V 7 bases and J 0 bases, with 12 bases left between them. Looked up from germline, CDR1 is LNHDA and CDR2 is SQIVND (reference sequence). The CDR3 coding sequence is TGTGCCAGTAAGCGCAGCCACTCAACTAATGAAAAACTGTTTTTT. Amino acids: CASKRSHSTNEKLFF.

The V and J genes are TRBV7-3 and TRBJ2-1; tentative D call: TRBD1 (6 bases). This CDR3 spans 12 amino acids. Germline-derived CDR1 and CDR2 are SGHTA and FQGTGA. Trimming shortened V by 3 bases and J by 7 bases, and 7 bases separated the two germline ends. The CDR3 is CASSFQGNEQFF. CDR3 DNA sequence: TGTGCCAGCAGCTTTCAGGGGAATGAGCAGTTCTTC.

The chain is built from TRBV2 and TRBJ2-7, with D unresolved. The CDR3 extends over 13 amino acids. The germline CDR1 and CDR2 sequences are SNHLY and FYNNEI. The V and J ends lost 6 bases and 5 bases respectively, with 14 bases between them. DNA for the CDR3: TGTGCCAGCAGGGCCCGGGTTTCCCACGAGCAGTACTTC. Its protein product is CASRARVSHEQYF.

The chain recombines TRBV30 with TRBJ2-1; possibly TRBD2 for D (5 bases). There are 12 residues in the CDR3. The germline V gene has CDR1 GTSNPN and CDR2 SVGIG (reference sequence). Trimming shortened V by 1 base and J by 4 bases, and 5 bases separated the two germline ends. Written as DNA, the CDR3 is TGTGCCTGGAGTGGAGGGTACAATGAGCAGTTCTTC. Amino acids: CAWSGGYNEQFF.

The gene calls are TRBV19 and TRBJ2-3, with D uncertain. This CDR3 is built from 17 residues. Germline V gives CDR1 LNHDA, CDR2 SQIVND (reference sequence). Trimming cost V 6 bases and J 0 bases, with 19 bases left between them. The CDR3 loop is CASRSSFFRPSTDTQYF. The CDR3 bases are TGTGCCAGTAGGTCATCTTTCTTCAGGCCGAGCACAGATACGCAGTATTTT.